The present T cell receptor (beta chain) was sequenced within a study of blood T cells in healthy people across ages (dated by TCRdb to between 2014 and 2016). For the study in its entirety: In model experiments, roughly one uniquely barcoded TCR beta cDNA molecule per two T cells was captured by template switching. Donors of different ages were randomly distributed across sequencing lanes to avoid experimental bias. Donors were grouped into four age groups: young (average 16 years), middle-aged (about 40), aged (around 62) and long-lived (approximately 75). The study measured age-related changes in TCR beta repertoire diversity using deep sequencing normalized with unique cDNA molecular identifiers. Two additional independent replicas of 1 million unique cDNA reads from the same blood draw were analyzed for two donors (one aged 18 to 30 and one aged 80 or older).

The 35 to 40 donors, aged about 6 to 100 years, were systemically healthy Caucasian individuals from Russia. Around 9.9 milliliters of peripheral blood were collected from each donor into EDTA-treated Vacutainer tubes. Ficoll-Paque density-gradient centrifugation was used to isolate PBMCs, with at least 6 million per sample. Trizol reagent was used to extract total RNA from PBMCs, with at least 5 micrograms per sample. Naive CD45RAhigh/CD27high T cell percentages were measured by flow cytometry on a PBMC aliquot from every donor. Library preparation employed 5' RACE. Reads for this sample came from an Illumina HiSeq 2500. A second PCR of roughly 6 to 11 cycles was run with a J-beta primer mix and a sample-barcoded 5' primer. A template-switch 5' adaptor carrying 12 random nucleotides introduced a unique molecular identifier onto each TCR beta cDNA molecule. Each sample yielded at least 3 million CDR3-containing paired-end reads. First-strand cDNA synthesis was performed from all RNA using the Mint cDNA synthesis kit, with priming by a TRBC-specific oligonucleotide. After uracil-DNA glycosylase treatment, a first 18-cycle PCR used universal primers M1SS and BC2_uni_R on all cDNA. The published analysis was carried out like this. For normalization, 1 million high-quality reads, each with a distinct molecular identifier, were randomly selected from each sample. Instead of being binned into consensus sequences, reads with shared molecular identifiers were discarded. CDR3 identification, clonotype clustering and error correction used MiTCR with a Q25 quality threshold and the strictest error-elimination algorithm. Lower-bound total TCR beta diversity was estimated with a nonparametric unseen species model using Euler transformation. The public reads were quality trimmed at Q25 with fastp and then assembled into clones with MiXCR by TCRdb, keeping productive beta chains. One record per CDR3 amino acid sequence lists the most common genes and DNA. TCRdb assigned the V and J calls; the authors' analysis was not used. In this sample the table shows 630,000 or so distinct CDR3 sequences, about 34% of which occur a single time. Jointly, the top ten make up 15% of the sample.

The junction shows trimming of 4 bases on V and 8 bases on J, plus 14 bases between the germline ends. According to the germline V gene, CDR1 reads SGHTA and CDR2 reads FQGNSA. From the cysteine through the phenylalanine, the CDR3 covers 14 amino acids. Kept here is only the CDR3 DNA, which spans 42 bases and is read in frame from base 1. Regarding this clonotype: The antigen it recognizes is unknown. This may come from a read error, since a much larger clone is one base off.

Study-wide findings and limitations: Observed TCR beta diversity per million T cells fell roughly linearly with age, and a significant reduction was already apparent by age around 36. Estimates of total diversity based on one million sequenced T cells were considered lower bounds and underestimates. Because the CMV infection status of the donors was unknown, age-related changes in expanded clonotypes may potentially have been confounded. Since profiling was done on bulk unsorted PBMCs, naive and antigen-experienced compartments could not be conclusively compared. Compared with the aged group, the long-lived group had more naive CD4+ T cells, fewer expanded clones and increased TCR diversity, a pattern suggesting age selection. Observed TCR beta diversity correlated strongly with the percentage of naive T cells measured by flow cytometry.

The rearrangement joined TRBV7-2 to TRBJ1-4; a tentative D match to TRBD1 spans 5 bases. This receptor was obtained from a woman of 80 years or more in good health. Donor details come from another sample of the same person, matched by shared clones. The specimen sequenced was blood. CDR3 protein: CASSSDGGKEKLFF. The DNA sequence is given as TGTGCCAGCAGCTCGGACGGGGGAAAAGAAAAACTGTTTTTT.